The 23 T cell receptor beta chains in this list originate from one sample, sequenced in a study of blood T cell repertoires in COVID-19. TCRdb's copy holds only in-frame clones and misses some; the assay was immunoSEQ multiplex PCR. The sample yields under 350,000 clones, about nine tenths seen once. Material: PBMCs or T cells enriched from blood (not recorded which). All receptors derive from a young man who had recovered from COVID-19.

This rearrangement joins TRBV10-3 to TRBJ1-2; 7 nucleotides align to TRBD1. Per germline, CDR1 ENHRY and CDR2 SYGVKD. V was pared by 3 bases and J by 6 bases, with 7 bases of the junction left unmatched. The CDR3 consists of 14 residues. The chain's CDR3 is CAISDLQGSDGYTF. CDR3 coding DNA: TGTGCCATCAGTGATCTACAGGGGTCGGATGGCTACACCTTC.

The V call is TRBV30, the J call TRBJ1-2; D gene ambiguous. V was trimmed by 2 bases and J by 8 bases, leaving 6 bases between them. The germline V gene encodes CDR1 GTSNPN and CDR2 SVGIG (reference sequence). This CDR3 has 10 amino acids. The CDR3 nucleotides are TGTGCCTGGAGTTTGGGCGGCTACACCTTC. The encoded protein is CAWSLGGYTF.

The chain uses TRBV2 and TRBJ2-5; no definite D call. The V gene lost 9 bases and the J gene lost 7 bases, with 12 bases spanning the gap. This CDR3 spans 11 amino acids. CDR1 and CDR2 (germline): SNHLY, FYNNEI. CDR3 protein: CASIGFTTQYF. CDR3 nucleotides: TGTGCCAGTATCGGGTTTACGACCCAGTACTTC.

This clone has only one observation. The CDR3 sequence: CSTGGTTDTQYF. The CDR3 DNA follows: TGCAGCACAGGGGGGACCACAGATACGCAGTATTTT. The V and J genes are TRBV29-1 and TRBJ2-3; 8 nucleotides agree with TRBD1. Germline loops: CDR1 SQVTM, CDR2 ANQGSEA. With V trimmed by 8 bases and J by 2 bases, 3 bases remained unmatched. CDR3 length: 12 residues.

The chain combines TRBV27 with TRBJ2-2; a weak D match, TRBD1 (6 bases). There are 14 residues in the CDR3. V was pared by 0 bases and J by 5 bases, with 7 bases between. Germline loops: CDR1 MNHEY, CDR2 SMNVEV (reference sequence). In nucleotides, the CDR3 is TGTGCCAGCAGTTTATCGAGGGGGACCGGGGAGCTGTTTTTT. Protein product: CASSLSRGTGELFF.

This chain's CDR3 is CASRRTGRRMKQFF. The CDR3, as DNA: TGTGCCAGCAGGAGGACAGGCCGACGAATGAAGCAGTTCTTC. The J gene is TRBJ2-1, the V gene TRBV3-1 (or the pseudogene TRBV3-2), with 7 bases lining up with TRBD1. This CDR3 is 14 amino acids long. Germline CDR1 is LGHDT and CDR2 is YNNKEL (reference sequence). Trimming at V came to 6 bases and at J to 11 bases, leaving 13 bases not matched to a gene.

The genes are TRBV30 and TRBJ2-7; D gene uncertain. The CDR3 loop spans 12 amino acids. V was cut by 3 bases and J by 2 bases, with 8 bases left in between. Germline CDR1 is GTSNPN and CDR2 is SVGIG (reference sequence). The CDR3 sequence: CAWRAYTYEQYF. The CDR3 nucleotides read TGTGCCTGGAGGGCTTACACCTACGAGCAGTACTTC.

The V call is TRBV5-4, the J call TRBJ2-3; weak D call: TRBD2 (6 bases). Trimming cost V 4 bases and J 3 bases, with 12 bases left between them. Germline V gives CDR1 SGHNT, CDR2 YYREEE (reference sequence). This CDR3 is 14 amino acids long. The CDR3: CASSAGSFTDTQYF. The CDR3, as DNA: TGTGCCAGCAGCGCCGGGAGTTTTACAGATACGCAGTATTTT.

The rearrangement joins TRBV4-2 to TRBJ2-7; D unresolved. CDR1 LGHNA and CDR2 YNFKEQ come from the germline V gene. Trimming shortened V by 1 base and J by 3 bases, and 7 bases separated the two germline ends. CDR3 length: 13 residues. The CDR3 bases are TGTGCCAGCAGCCAAGGGAGCCGCTACGAGCAGTACTTC. Translated: CASSQGSRYEQYF.

This chain connects TRBV5-1 to TRBJ2-3; D not resolved. This CDR3 contains 15 residues. Germline V CDR1 and CDR2: SGHRS, YFSETQ. Trimming shortened V by 4 bases and J by 0 bases, and 12 bases separated the two germline ends. CDR3 in DNA: TGCGCCAGCAGCCGTCTACCAACTAGCACAGATACGCAGTATTTT. Translation gives CASSRLPTSTDTQYF.

A remark on this clone: Other DNA sequences in the same sample also yield this CDR3. CDR3 sequence (DNA): TGCGCCAGCAGCTTTGGCGGGGGCATAGATACGCAGTATTTT. As protein: CASSFGGGIDTQYF. This rearrangement joins TRBV5-1 to TRBJ2-3, with D possibly matching TRBD2 (7 bases). Trimming pared 2 bases from V and 5 bases from J, leaving 12 bases between. This CDR3 contains 14 residues. Germline V lookup: CDR1 SGHRS, CDR2 YFSETQ.

J is TRBJ1-4 and V is TRBV5-4; TRBD1 matches at 7 bases. The CDR3 has 16 amino acids. The J segment lost 0 bases and the V segment lost 4 bases, leaving 6 bases of the junction unmatched. Germline loops: CDR1 SGHNT, CDR2 YYREEE (reference sequence). As DNA, the CDR3 is TGTGCCAGCAGCAGGACAGGAGATGCAACTAATGAAAAACTGTTTTTT. This sequence encodes CASSRTGDATNEKLFF.

V and J are TRBV24-1 and TRBJ2-1; D perhaps matches TRBD1 (5 bases). CDR1 KGHDR and CDR2 SFDVKD come from the germline V gene. V was shortened by 7 bases and J by 8 bases, with 8 bases between the two germline ends. This CDR3 comprises 11 residues. DNA for the CDR3: TGTGCCACCAGCAAAGGGGATGAGCAGTTCTTC. Translating gives CATSKGDEQFF.

V usage is TRBV10-3 and J usage is TRBJ1-4, with D maybe TRBD1 (6 bases). The CDR3 extends over 16 amino acids. Deletions cut 2 bases from V and 0 bases from J, with 10 bases between. The germline V gene encodes CDR1 ENHRY and CDR2 SYGVKD. CDR3 DNA sequence: TGTGCCATCAGTGAGGGACAGATTGCAACTAATGAAAAACTGTTTTTT. Translating it yields CAISEGQIATNEKLFF.

This clone showed up just a few times. V gene TRBV10-1 combines with J gene TRBJ2-7, with a possible D match to TRBD1 (6 bases). V was pared by 4 bases and J by 1 base, with 14 bases between. The CDR3 covers 15 residues. Germline values: CDR1 WNHNN, CDR2 SYGVQD (reference sequence). The CDR3 sequence: CASSASRTGSYEQYF. The CDR3 bases are TGCGCCAGCAGTGCATCGCGAACAGGGTCCTACGAGCAGTACTTC.

This clone showed up just once. V and J are TRBV5-8 and TRBJ1-2, with TRBD1 as a possible D gene (6 bases). Germline V gives CDR1 SGHTS, CDR2 YDEGEE. The germline V and J ends were trimmed by 4 bases and 4 bases, with 17 bases remaining between them. The CDR3 sequence is 15 residues long. DNA for the CDR3: TGTGCCAGCAGCGATTACAGGGTGGAGATCTATGGCTACACCTTC. Its translation is CASSDYRVEIYGYTF.

The gene calls are TRBV19 and TRBJ1-1; D is perhaps TRBD1 (5 bases). This CDR3 comprises 12 residues. V shed 7 bases and J shed 5 bases, with 11 bases lying between them. From germline, CDR1 is LNHDA and CDR2 SQIVND (reference sequence). CDR3 loop: CASKVGVTEAFF. The CDR3 DNA reads as TGTGCCAGTAAGGTAGGGGTTACTGAAGCTTTCTTT.

J is TRBJ2-3 and V is TRBV12-2; no DNA check was done on the table's D call, TRBD2. TRBV12-2 corresponds to a pseudogene. This CDR3 is 16 amino acids long. CDR3 protein: CASRSLAGAWIDTQYF. The CDR3 bases are TGTGCAAGTCGCTCGTTAGCGGGGGCTTGGATAGATACGCAGTATTTT.

The chain combines TRBV4-1 with TRBJ2-7; D gene ambiguous. The CDR3 has 11 amino acids. V dropped 1 base and J dropped 5 bases, with 3 bases sitting between them. The germline V gene encodes CDR1 MGHRA and CDR2 YSYEKL. CDR3 coding DNA: TGCGCCAGCAGCCAAGGAGACGAGCAGTACTTC. Residues: CASSQGDEQYF.

This clone was detected only once. This sequence joins TRBV6-1 and TRBJ1-3; TRBD1 aligns across 8 bases. Germline V CDR1 and CDR2: MNHNS, SASEGT. The J segment lost 5 bases and the V segment lost 2 bases, leaving 11 bases of the junction unmatched. This CDR3 comprises 17 residues. CDR3 nucleotides: TGTGCCAGCAGTGAACCCCCCGGGCGGACAGGGAGAAACACCATATATTTT. It encodes CASSEPPGRTGRNTIYF.

This chain links TRBV6-5 with TRBJ1-3; D is uncertain. The CDR3 extends over 15 amino acids. V was shortened by 5 bases and J by 0 bases, with 11 bases between the two germline ends. Germline V gene lookup returns CDR1 MNHEY and CDR2 SVGAGI. The CDR3 DNA reads TGTGCCAGCAGTCCCACAGTGAGCTCTGGAAACACCATATATTTT. Encoded protein: CASSPTVSSGNTIYF.

J is TRBJ2-3 and V is TRBV3-1 (or the pseudogene TRBV3-2), with D possibly being TRBD2 (6 bases). V lost 4 bases and J 5 bases, leaving 19 bases between the germline ends. The germline V gene encodes CDR1 LGHDT and CDR2 YNNKEL (reference sequence). The CDR3 runs to 16 residues. CDR3 in amino acids: CASSLHATGGIDTQYF. DNA for the CDR3: TGTGCCAGCAGCCTCCACGCCACCGGGGGTATAGATACGCAGTATTTT.

This chain uses TRBV2 with TRBJ2-1, with D possibly TRBD2 on 6 matching bases. The CDR3 runs to 11 residues. In germline, CDR1 is SNHLY, CDR2 FYNNEI. V shed 8 bases and J shed 6 bases, with 8 bases lying between them. In DNA, the CDR3 is TGTGCCAGCCGGGGGTTCAATGAGCAGTTCTTC. Its translation: CASRGFNEQFF.